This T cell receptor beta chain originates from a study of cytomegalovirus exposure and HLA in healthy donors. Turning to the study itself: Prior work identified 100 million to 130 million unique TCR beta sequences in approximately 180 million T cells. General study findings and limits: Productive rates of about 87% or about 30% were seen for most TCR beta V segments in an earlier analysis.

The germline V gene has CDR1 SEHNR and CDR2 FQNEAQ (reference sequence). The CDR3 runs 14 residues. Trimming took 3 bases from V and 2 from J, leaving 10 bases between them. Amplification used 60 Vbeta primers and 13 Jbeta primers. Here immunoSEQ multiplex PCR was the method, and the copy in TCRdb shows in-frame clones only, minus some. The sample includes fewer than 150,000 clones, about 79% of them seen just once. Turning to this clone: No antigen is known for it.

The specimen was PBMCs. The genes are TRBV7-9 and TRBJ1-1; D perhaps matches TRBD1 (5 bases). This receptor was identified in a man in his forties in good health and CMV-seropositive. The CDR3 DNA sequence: TGTGCCAGCAGCTTGGGAGGGACCAACACTGAAGCTTTCTTT. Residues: CASSLGGTNTEAFF.